The 22 T cell receptor beta chains below all came from one sample that was sequenced in a study of Graves' ophthalmopathy and Graves' hyperthyroidism (dated by TCRdb to 2017 to 2018). TCRdb shows the sequencer as Illumina HiSeq 2000. For repertoire sequencing, TCR beta CDR3 regions were amplified from RNA transcripts. HTBI primers and the Qiagen OneStep RT-PCR kit were used in a first-round RT-PCR, which was followed by a second-round multiplex PCR, size selection and purification. The public reads were reprocessed in TCRdb via fastp at Q25 and MiXCR, keeping in-frame beta chains. Merged by CDR3 protein, the rows form single entries marked with the most common genes and DNA. The sample contains 600,000 to 700,000 distinct CDR3 sequences, under 50% of them found a single time. In total, the top ten clones hold over 2.5% of the sample. Sequenced input: peripheral blood. The receptor set was obtained from an adult man with Graves' ophthalmopathy.

This clonotype has a count of ten or more. A much larger clone lies one base from this, so it may be a read error. The chain uses TRBV10-2 and TRBJ1-1; D may be TRBD1 (5 bases). This CDR3 spans 14 amino acids. Germline values: CDR1 WSHSY, CDR2 SAAADI. The CDR3, as DNA: TGCGCCAGCAGTGAAGGGGACCTGGGGACTGAAGCTCTCTTT. Encoded protein: CASSEGDLGTEALF.

Only a few counts were recorded for this clonotype. The chain uses TRBV6-5 and TRBJ1-5; D possibly corresponds to TRBD1 (6 bases). Per germline, CDR1 MNHEY and CDR2 SVGAGI. V shed 5 bases and J shed 6 bases, with 14 bases lying between them. The CDR3 covers 14 residues. CDR3 loop: CASSRGGVGQPQHF. The DNA of the CDR3 is TGTGCCAGCAGTAGGGGGGGGGTTGGTCAGCCCCAGCATTTT.

Worth noting for this clonotype: A much larger clone is a single base away; this may be a read error. The rearrangement uses TRBV29-1 and TRBJ1-1; 9 nucleotides agree with TRBD1. Germline V gene data show CDR1 as SQVTM and CDR2 as ANQGSEA. This CDR3 comprises 15 residues. The DNA for the CDR3 is TGCAGCGTTGAATCTTCGGGGACAGGGAACGCTGAAGCTTTCTTT. Its translation is CSVESSGTGNAEAFF.

Remarks on this clonotype: A much larger clone sits a single nucleotide away, making a read error possible. This chain uses TRBV7-9 with TRBJ2-2; D possibly corresponds to TRBD2 (5 bases). The CDR3 covers 14 residues. Germline V gene sequence: CDR1 SEHNR, CDR2 FQNEAQ (reference sequence). CDR3 protein: CASSLAQNTGELVF. The CDR3 nucleotides are TGTGCCAGCAGCTTAGCGCAGAACACCGGGGAGCTGGTTTTT.

This clonotype appeared a single time. V usage is TRBV5-1 and J usage is TRBJ2-6; TRBD2 agrees at 10 bases. Germline loops: CDR1 SGHRS, CDR2 YFSETQ. The ends lost 4 bases at V and 5 bases at J; junction bases unmatched: 9. This CDR3 region has 17 residues. The CDR3 protein is CASSPSSGRSRANVLTF. The CDR3 nucleotides read TGCGCCAGCAGCCCTTCTAGCGGGAGATCTAGGGCCAACGTCCTGACTTTC.

This chain links TRBV15 with TRBJ1-5; D call uncertain. In germline, CDR1 is LNHNV, CDR2 YYDKDF (reference sequence). The germline V and J ends were trimmed by 4 bases and 3 bases, with 10 bases remaining between them. This CDR3 comprises 14 residues. The CDR3 nucleotides read TGTGCCACCAGCAAGGCCAGCCTCAATCAGCCCCAGCATTTT. Encoded protein: CATSKASLNQPQHF.

This clonotype was picked up one time. This clone may be a read error of a much larger clone one base away. The chain couples TRBV20-1 to TRBJ2-7, with TRBD1 matching 9 bases. The V and J ends lost 6 bases and 5 bases, in that order; junction bases with no gene match: 8. The CDR3 is 13 amino acids. Germline loops: CDR1 DFQATT, CDR2 SNEGSKA (reference sequence). CDR3 loop: CSAGTGKLHEQYV. DNA for the CDR3: TGCAGTGCAGGGACAGGGAAACTCCACGAGCAGTACGTC.

This clonotype has at least ten counts. This chain uses TRBV3-1 with TRBJ2-7; D not certain. Trimming shortened V by 3 bases and J by 3 bases, and 3 bases separated the two germline ends. This CDR3 comprises 11 residues. Germline V CDR1 and CDR2: LGHDT, YNNKEL (reference sequence). CDR3: CASSHNYEQYF. In DNA, the CDR3 is TGTGCCAGCAGCCACAACTACGAGCAGTACTTC.

A note on this clonotype: This sequence may be a read error, since a much larger clone differs from it by one base. The chain uses TRBV7-3 and TRBJ1-5; tentative D call: TRBD1 (5 bases). This CDR3 is built from 16 residues. With 2 bases removed from V and 9 bases from J, the gap between germline ends came to 20 bases. In germline, CDR1 is SGHTA, CDR2 FQGTGA. The CDR3 bases are TGTGCCAGCAGCTTAGTGTTACGTCAGGGTTGGCGGCCCCAGCATTTT. Translated, it gives CASSLVLRQGWRPQHF.

This clonotype was seen many times. The V call is TRBV7-9, the J call TRBJ2-7; the D is unclear. This CDR3 has 14 amino acids. V was trimmed by 5 bases and J by 0 bases, leaving 11 bases between them. CDR1 and CDR2 (germline): SEHNR, FQNEAQ (reference sequence). CDR3 protein: CASSEVQSSYEQYF. The CDR3 nucleotides read TGTGCCAGCAGCGAGGTGCAGTCCTCCTACGAGCAGTACTTC.

This clonotype was detected many times. The J gene is TRBJ2-5, the V gene TRBV6-5; the D gene is possibly TRBD1 (5 bases). V lost 6 bases and J lost 2, with 13 bases in between. The germline CDR1 and CDR2 sequences are MNHEY and SVGAGI. The CDR3 loop spans 14 amino acids. Here the CDR3 reads CASSRSDRQETQYF. Here the CDR3 DNA reads TGTGCCAGCAGCAGAAGTGACAGACAAGAGACCCAGTACTTC.

This clonotype has a count of ten or more. V usage is TRBV5-5 and J usage is TRBJ2-6; no clear D gene. Germline V lookup: CDR1 SGHKS, CDR2 YYEKEE (reference sequence). CDR3 length: 16 residues. V shed 0 bases and J shed 2 bases, with 9 bases lying between them. The CDR3 DNA reads as TGTGCCAGCAGCTTGGATGCAGGTCCTGGGGCCAACGTCCTGACTTTC. Protein: CASSLDAGPGANVLTF. Drawing the rest from reference TRBV5-5 and TRBJ2-6, the complete variable domain is DAGVTQSPTHLIKTRGQQVTLRCSPISGHKSVSWYQQVLGQGPQFIFQYYEKEERGRGNFPDRFSARQFPNYSSELNVNALLLGDSALYLCASSLDAGPGANVLTFGAGSRLTVL.

This rearrangement joins TRBV10-3 to TRBJ1-3, with a possible D match to TRBD1 (5 bases). Per germline, CDR1 ENHRY and CDR2 SYGVKD. The CDR3 spans 15 residues. V was cut by 6 bases and J by 0 bases, with 12 bases left in between. In DNA form, the CDR3 reads TGTGCCATCAGCGGGGCTCGGGGCTCTGGAAACACCATATATTTT. It encodes CAISGARGSGNTIYF.

The sample holds a few counts of this clonotype. CDR3 DNA sequence: TGTGCCAGCAGTGCCCTACAAGAGACCCAGTACTTC. It codes for CASSALQETQYF. The chain has TRBV6-6 and TRBJ2-5, with D unclear. Trimming took 5 bases from V and 2 from J, leaving 6 bases between them. The CDR3 has 12 amino acids. Germline V gives CDR1 MNHNY, CDR2 SVGAGI (reference sequence).

The chain uses TRBV2 and TRBJ1-1, with D possibly matching TRBD1 (6 bases). CDR1 is SNHLY, CDR2 FYNNEI, per germline. The V end lost 7 bases, the J end lost 8 bases, and 11 bases lay between the germline ends. The CDR3 is 11 amino acids. CDR3 DNA sequence: TGTGCCAGCATACAGGGAGCCGAAGCTTTCTTT. It codes for CASIQGAEAFF.

This clonotype was recorded a few times. The CDR3 coding sequence is TGCGCCAGCAGCCGGGCCGCGAGGGGGGCTAACTATGGCTACACCTTC. Its protein product is CASSRAARGANYGYTF. The chain has TRBV4-1 and TRBJ1-2, with a weak D call TRBD1 (6 bases). V was pared by 4 bases and J by 0 bases, with 15 bases between. Germline V CDR1 and CDR2: MGHRA, YSYEKL. This CDR3 spans 16 amino acids.

The table lists this clonotype with many counts. The chain couples TRBV7-9 to TRBJ1-1, with 7 bases that match TRBD1. The CDR3 length is 16 residues. V lost 4 bases, J lost 2 bases, and 10 bases stayed unmatched. Germline V gene lookup returns CDR1 SEHNR and CDR2 FQNEAQ (reference sequence). CDR3: CASSSPGTVPNTEAFF. In DNA form, the CDR3 reads TGTGCCAGCAGCTCCCCCGGGACAGTCCCTAACACTGAAGCTTTCTTT.

This clonotype was seen just once. The chain carries TRBV7-9 and TRBJ1-2, with 9 bases aligning to TRBD1. This CDR3 comprises 15 residues. Trimming took 5 bases from V and 2 from J; bases not matched to a gene: 6. The germline CDR1 and CDR2 sequences are SEHNR and FQNEAQ (reference sequence). This CDR3 reads CASSPETGGNYGYTF. The DNA for the CDR3 is TGTGCCAGCAGCCCCGAGACAGGGGGAAACTATGGCTACACCTTC. Full variable domain (rest looked up from reference TRBV7-9 and TRBJ1-2): DTGVSQNPRHKITKRGQNVTFRCDPISEHNRLYWYRQTLGQGPEFLTYFQNEAQLEKSRLLSDRFSAERPKGSFSTLEIQRTEQGDSAMYLCASSPETGGNYGYTFGSGTRLTVV.

The CDR3 sequence is CASSPRTSGMENTGELFF. The CDR3 nucleotides are TGTGCCAGCAGCCCCCGGACTAGCGGGATGGAAAACACCGGGGAGCTGTTTTTT. The gene calls are TRBV11-2 and TRBJ2-2; TRBD2 matches 12 bases. Germline V gives CDR1 SGHAT, CDR2 FQNNGV. Trimming took 5 bases from V and 2 from J; bases not matched to a gene: 9. The CDR3 runs 18 residues.

This sequence joins TRBV10-1 and TRBJ2-6; weak D call: TRBD2 (5 bases). CDR1 is WNHNN and CDR2 is SYGVQD in the germline V gene (reference sequence). The CDR3 is 18 amino acids. Trimming removed 0 bases at V and 4 bases at J, with 16 bases between. Written as DNA, the CDR3 is TGCGCCAGCAGTGAGTCGCGGGTCGGGGAATCCGGGGCCAACGTCCTGACTTTC. Residues: CASSESRVGESGANVLTF.

The V call is TRBV24-1, the J call TRBJ2-5; D unresolved. The CDR3 runs to 11 residues. Germline V gives CDR1 KGHDR, CDR2 SFDVKD. The CDR3: CATRVSQTQYF. The DNA of the CDR3 is TGTGCTACCCGAGTTAGCCAGACCCAGTACTTC.

This clonotype was counted between two and nine times. Germline is not matched at one junction end, which may reflect a read error. The chain is built from TRBV7-2 and TRBJ1-5; D is possibly TRBD1 (6 bases). The germline V gene encodes CDR1 SGHTA and CDR2 FQGNSA. The CDR3 covers 13 residues. CDR3 bases: TGCGCCAGCAGCCAAGATAGGGGGATGCCCCAGCATTTT. Its protein product is CASSQDRGMPQHF.